This T cell receptor beta chain stems from a study of blood T cells in healthy people across ages. Study-level information: Researchers report that template switching captured about one barcoded beta molecule per two T cells.

Findings of the study overall: Unsorted PBMC material precluded a definitive naive versus antigen-experienced comparison.

This clonotype was counted a few times. Its antigen is not identified. The total RNA that was extracted per sample amounted to at least 5 micrograms. It was with a sample-barcoded 5' primer and a J-beta primer mix that a second PCR of roughly 7 to 12 cycles was run. All cDNA molecules were each tagged by a template-switch adaptor with 12 random nucleotides. MiXCR, run by TCRdb on the 5' RACE reads, gives a single entry per CDR3 protein. This sample yields 1.6 million or so distinct CDR3 sequences, of which roughly 32% are seen a single time; 11% belongs to the top ten. The CDR3 covers 16 residues. V shed 1 base and J shed 2 bases, with 14 bases lying between them. Germline V gives CDR1 MGHRA, CDR2 YSYEKL.

The gene calls are TRBV4-1 and TRBJ1-2, with a tentative D call TRBD1 (5 bases). Sequenced input: blood. The TCR originated in a woman aged 25 to 39 in good health. The CDR3 protein is CASSQVVSGWNYGYTF. For the CDR3, the DNA is TGCGCCAGCAGCCAAGTAGTGTCAGGGTGGAACTATGGCTACACCTTC.